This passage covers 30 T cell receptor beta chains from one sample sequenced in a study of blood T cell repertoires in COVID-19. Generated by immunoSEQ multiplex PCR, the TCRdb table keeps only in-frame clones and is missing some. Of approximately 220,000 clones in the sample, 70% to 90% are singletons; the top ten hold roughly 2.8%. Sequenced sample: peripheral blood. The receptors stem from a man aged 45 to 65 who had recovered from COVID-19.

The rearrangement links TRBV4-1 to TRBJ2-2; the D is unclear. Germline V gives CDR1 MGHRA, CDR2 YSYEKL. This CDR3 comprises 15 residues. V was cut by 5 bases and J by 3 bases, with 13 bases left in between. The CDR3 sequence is CASSTIGQYTGELFF. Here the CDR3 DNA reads TGCGCCAGCAGCACAATTGGGCAGTACACCGGGGAGCTGTTTTTT.

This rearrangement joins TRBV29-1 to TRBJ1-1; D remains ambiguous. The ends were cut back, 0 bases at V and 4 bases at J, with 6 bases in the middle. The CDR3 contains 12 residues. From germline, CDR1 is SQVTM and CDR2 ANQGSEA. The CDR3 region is CSVEDVVTEAFF. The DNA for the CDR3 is TGCAGCGTTGAAGACGTCGTCACTGAAGCTTTCTTT.

The CDR3 here is CASSLLRLREQRYNEQFF. In nucleotides, the CDR3 is TGCGCCAGCAGCTTGCTAAGGTTGCGGGAGCAACGGTACAATGAGCAGTTCTTC. The V gene is TRBV5-1, the J gene TRBJ2-1; TRBD2 matches at 7 bases. Losses at the gene ends were 1 base for V and 4 bases for J; bases not matched to a gene: 14. The CDR3 loop spans 18 amino acids. The V gene's germline CDR1 is SGHRS and CDR2 YFSETQ. Full variable domain (outside the CDR3, taken from reference TRBV5-1 and TRBJ2-1): KAGVTQTPRYLIKTRGQQVTLSCSPISGHRSVSWYQQTPGQGLQFLFEYFSETQRNKGNFPGRFSGRQFSNSRSEMNVSTLELGDSALYLCASSLLRLREQRYNEQFFGPGTRLTVL.

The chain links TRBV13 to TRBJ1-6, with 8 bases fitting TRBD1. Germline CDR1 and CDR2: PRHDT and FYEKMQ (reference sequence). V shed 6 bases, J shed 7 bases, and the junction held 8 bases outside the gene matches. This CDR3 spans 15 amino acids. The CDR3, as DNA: TGTGCCAGCAGTGGGACAGGCGCTGGAAATTCACCCCTCCACTTT. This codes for CASSGTGAGNSPLHF.

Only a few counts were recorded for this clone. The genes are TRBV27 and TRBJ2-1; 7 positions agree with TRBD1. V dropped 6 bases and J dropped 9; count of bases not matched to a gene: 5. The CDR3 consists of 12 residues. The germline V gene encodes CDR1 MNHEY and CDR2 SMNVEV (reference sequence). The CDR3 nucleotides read TGTGCCAGCAGCAGACAGGGCAGTGAGCAGTTCTTC. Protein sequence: CASSRQGSEQFF.

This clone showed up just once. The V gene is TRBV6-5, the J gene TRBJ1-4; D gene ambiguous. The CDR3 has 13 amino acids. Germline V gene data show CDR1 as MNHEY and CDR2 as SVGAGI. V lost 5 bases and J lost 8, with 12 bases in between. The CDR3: CASSPLGGEKLFF. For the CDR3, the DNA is TGTGCCAGCAGTCCCCTGGGAGGAGAAAAACTGTTTTTT.

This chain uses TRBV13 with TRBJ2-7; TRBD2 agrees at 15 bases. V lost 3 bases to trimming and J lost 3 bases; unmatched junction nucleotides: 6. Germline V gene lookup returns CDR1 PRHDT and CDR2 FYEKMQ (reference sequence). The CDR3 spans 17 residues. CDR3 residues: CASSLGLAGGMLYEQYF. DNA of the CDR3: TGTGCCAGCAGCTTGGGACTAGCGGGAGGTATGCTCTACGAGCAGTACTTC. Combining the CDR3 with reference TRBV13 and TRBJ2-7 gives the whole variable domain AAGVIQSPRHLIKEKRETATLKCYPIPRHDTVYWYQQGPGQDPQFLISFYEKMQSDKGSIPDRFSAQQFSDYHSELNMSSLELGDSALYFCASSLGLAGGMLYEQYFGPGTRLTVT.

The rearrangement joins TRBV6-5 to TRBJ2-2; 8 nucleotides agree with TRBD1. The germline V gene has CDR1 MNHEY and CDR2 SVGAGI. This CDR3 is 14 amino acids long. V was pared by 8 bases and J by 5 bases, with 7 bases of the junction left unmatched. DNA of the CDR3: TGTGCCAGCGGAAGGACAGGGCAAACCGGGGAGCTGTTTTTT. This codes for CASGRTGQTGELFF.

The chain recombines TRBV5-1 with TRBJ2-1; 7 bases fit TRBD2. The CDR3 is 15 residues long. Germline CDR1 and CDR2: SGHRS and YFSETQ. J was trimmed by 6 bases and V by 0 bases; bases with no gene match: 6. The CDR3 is CASSLVAGAPNEQFF. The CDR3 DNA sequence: TGCGCCAGCAGCTTGGTTGCGGGAGCCCCCAATGAGCAGTTCTTC.

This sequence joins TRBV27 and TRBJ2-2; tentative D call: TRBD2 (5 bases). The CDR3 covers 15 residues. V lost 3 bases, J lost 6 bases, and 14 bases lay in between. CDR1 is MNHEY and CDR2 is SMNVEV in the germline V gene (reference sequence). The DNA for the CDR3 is TGTGCCAGCAGTTTCACGTATCGGGGTTCCGGGGAGCTGTTTTTT. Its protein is CASSFTYRGSGELFF.

The CDR3 nucleotides are TGCAGCGTAGATGCCGGGACAGGGGCTTGGGAGCAGTACTTC. Amino acid sequence: CSVDAGTGAWEQYF. V usage is TRBV29-1 and J usage is TRBJ2-7; 10 nucleotides align to TRBD1. Trimming took 6 bases from V and 7 from J; bases not matched to a gene: 12. The germline CDR1 and CDR2 sequences are SQVTM and ANQGSEA. This CDR3 is built from 14 residues.

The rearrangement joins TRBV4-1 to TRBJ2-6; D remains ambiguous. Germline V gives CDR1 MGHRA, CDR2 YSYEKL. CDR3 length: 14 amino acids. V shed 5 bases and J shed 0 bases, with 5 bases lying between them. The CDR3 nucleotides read TGCGCCAGCAGCGGAGTCTCTGGGGCCAACGTCCTGACTTTC. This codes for CASSGVSGANVLTF.

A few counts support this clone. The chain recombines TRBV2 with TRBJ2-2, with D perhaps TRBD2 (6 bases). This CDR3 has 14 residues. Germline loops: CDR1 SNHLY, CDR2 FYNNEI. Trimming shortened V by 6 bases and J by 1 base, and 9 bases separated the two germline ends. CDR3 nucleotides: TGTGCCAGCAGCCGGGACTGGAACACCGGGGAGCTGTTTTTT. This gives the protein CASSRDWNTGELFF. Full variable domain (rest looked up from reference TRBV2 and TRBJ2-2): EPEVTQTPSHQVTQMGQEVILRCVPISNHLYFYWYRQILGQKVEFLVSFYNNEISEKSEIFDDQFSVERPDGSNFTLKIRSTKLEDSAMYFCASSRDWNTGELFFGEGSRLTVL.

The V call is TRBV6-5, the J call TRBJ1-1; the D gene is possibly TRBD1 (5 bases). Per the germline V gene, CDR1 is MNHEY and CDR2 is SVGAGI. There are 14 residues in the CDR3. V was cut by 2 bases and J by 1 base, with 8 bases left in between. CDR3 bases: TGTGCCAGCAGTTACGCCGACAGGAACACTGAAGCTTTCTTT. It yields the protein CASSYADRNTEAFF.

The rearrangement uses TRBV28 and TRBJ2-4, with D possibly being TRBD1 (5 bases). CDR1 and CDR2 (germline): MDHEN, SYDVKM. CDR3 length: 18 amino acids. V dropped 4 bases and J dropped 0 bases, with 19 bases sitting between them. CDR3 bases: TGTGCCAGCAGTTCAGTTCCCCAGGGAAGGGTAGCCAAAAACATTCAGTACTTC. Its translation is CASSSVPQGRVAKNIQYF.

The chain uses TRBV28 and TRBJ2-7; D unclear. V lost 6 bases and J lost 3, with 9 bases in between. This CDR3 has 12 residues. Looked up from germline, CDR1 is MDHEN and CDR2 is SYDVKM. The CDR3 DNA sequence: TGTGCCAGCAGGTCTACTGACTACGAGCAGTACTTC. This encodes CASRSTDYEQYF.

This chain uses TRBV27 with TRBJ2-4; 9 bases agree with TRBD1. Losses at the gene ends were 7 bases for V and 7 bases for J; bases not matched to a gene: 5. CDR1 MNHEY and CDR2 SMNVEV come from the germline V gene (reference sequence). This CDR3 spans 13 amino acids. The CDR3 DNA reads TGTGCCAGCATAGGACAGGGGTTGAACATTCAGTACTTC. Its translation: CASIGQGLNIQYF.

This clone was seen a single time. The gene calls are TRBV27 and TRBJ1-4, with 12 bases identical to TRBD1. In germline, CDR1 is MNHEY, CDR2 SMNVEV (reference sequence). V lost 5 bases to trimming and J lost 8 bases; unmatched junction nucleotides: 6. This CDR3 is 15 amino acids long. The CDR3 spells CASSQAGTGGEKLFF. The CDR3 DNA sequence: TGTGCCAGCAGTCAAGCCGGGACAGGGGGCGAAAAACTGTTTTTT. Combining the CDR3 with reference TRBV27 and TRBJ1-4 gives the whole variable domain EAQVTQNPRYLITVTGKKLTVTCSQNMNHEYMSWYRQDPGLGLRQIYYSMNVEVTDKGDVPEGYKVSRKEKRNFPLILESPSPNQTSLYFCASSQAGTGGEKLFFGSGTQLSVL.

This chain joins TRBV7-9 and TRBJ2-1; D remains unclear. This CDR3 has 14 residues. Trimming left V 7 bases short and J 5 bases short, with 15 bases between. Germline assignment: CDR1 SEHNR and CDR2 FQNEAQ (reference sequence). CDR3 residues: CASTDQLRDNEQFF. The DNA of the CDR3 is TGTGCCAGCACCGACCAGTTACGGGACAATGAGCAGTTCTTC.

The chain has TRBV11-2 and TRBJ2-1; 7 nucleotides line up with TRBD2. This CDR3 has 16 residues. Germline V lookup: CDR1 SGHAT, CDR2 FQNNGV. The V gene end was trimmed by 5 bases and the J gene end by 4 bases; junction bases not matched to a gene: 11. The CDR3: CASSPSPGLTYNEQFF. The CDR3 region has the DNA TGTGCCAGCAGCCCATCCCCGGGACTAACGTACAATGAGCAGTTCTTC.

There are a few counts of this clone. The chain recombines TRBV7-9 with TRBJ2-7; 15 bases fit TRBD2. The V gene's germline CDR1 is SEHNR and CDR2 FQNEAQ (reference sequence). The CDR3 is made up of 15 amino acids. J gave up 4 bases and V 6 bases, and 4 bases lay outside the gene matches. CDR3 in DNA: TGTGCCAGCAGTGGACTAGCGGGAGGGCGGTACGAGCAGTACTTC. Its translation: CASSGLAGGRYEQYF.

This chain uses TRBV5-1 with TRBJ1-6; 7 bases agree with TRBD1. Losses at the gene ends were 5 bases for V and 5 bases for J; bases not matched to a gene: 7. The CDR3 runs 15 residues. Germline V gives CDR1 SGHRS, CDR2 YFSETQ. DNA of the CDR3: TGCGCCAGCAGATCTCGGGACAGAGATAATTCACCCCTCCACTTT. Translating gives CASRSRDRDNSPLHF.

The CDR3 DNA reads TGCAGTGCTAGTCAGGCAGCGAACACCGGGGAGCTGTTTTTT. It yields the protein CSASQAANTGELFF. The chain recombines TRBV20-1 with TRBJ2-2; D is undetermined. This CDR3 comprises 14 residues. Germline lookup yields CDR1 DFQATT and CDR2 SNEGSKA (reference sequence). V lost 3 bases and J lost 0, with 8 bases in between.

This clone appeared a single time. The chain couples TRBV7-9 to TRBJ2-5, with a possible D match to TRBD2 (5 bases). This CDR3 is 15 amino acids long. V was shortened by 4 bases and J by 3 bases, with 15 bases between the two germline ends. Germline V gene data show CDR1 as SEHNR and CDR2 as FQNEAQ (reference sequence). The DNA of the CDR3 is TGTGCCAGCAGCTCTTTGGCGGGTGTTGAAGAGACCCAGTACTTC. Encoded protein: CASSSLAGVEETQYF.

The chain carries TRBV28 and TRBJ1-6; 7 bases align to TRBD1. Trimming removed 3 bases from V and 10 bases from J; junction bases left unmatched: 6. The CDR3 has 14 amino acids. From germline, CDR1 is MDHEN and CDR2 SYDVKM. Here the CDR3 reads CASSFPGQSSPLHF. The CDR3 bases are TGTGCCAGCAGTTTTCCGGGACAGTCATCACCCCTCCACTTT.

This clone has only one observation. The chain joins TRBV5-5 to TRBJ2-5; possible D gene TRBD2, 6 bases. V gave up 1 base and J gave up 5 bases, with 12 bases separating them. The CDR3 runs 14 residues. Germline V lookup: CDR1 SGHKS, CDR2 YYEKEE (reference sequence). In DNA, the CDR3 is TGTGCCAGCAGCTTGATTGGAGGGGAGGAGACCCAGTACTTC. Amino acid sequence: CASSLIGGEETQYF. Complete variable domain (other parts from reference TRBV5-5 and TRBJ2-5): DAGVTQSPTHLIKTRGQQVTLRCSPISGHKSVSWYQQVLGQGPQFIFQYYEKEERGRGNFPDRFSARQFPNYSSELNVNALLLGDSALYLCASSLIGGEETQYFGPGTRLLVL.

This chain's CDR3 is CASSLLTGGGGYTF. The CDR3 DNA sequence: TGTGCCAGCAGTTTGCTTACAGGGGGTGGGGGCTACACCTTC. The chain carries TRBV28 and TRBJ1-2; 8 positions match TRBD1. Germline assignment: CDR1 MDHEN and CDR2 SYDVKM. V shed 3 bases, J shed 8 bases, and the junction held 8 bases outside the gene matches. There are 14 residues in the CDR3.

The CDR3 protein is CASSPTSGTYNEQFF. As DNA, the CDR3 is TGTGCCAGCTCACCAACTAGCGGGACCTACAATGAGCAGTTCTTC. The chain has TRBV18 and TRBJ2-1, with TRBD2 matching over 10 bases. Germline lookup yields CDR1 KGHSH and CDR2 LQKENI. This CDR3 has 15 residues. Unmatched junction bases numbered 0, after V lost 2 bases and J lost 2 bases.

The CDR3: CASSPFAQGVTGNTIYF. CDR3 DNA: TGTGCCAGCTCACCATTCGCGCAGGGGGTTACTGGAAACACCATATATTTT. The gene calls are TRBV18 and TRBJ1-3, with 7 bases lining up with TRBD1. With V trimmed by 2 bases and J by 2 bases, 9 bases remained unmatched. Germline V CDR1 and CDR2: KGHSH, LQKENI. The CDR3 is 17 amino acids.

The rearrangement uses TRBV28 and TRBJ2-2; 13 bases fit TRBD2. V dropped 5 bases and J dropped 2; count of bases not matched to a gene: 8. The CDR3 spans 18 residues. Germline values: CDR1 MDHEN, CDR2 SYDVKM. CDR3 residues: CASSDTGTSGTNTGELFF. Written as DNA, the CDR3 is TGTGCCAGCAGTGATACCGGGACTAGCGGGACTAACACCGGGGAGCTGTTTTTT.